This T cell receptor beta chain was profiled in a study of shared clonotypes between healthy human individuals. Across the study: Plates per donor: three CD4 naive, three CD4 memory, two CD8 naive, one CD8 memory. Study-wide points: Shared clonotypes across all four donors exceeded non-shared ones in generation probability.

As concerns this clone: Its antigen is unknown.

CDR1 is MNHNS and CDR2 is SASEGT in the germline V gene. The trim removed 6 bases at V and 3 bases at J, leaving 27 bases unmatched. This CDR3 is built from 22 residues. Every one of the donors was a Caucasian adult that lived in Nashville, Tennessee. Assay used: immunoSEQ multiplex PCR; TCRdb lists only in-frame clones, some missing. The sample has around 2.5 million clones; 80% to 95% are singletons. The V and J genes are TRBV6-1 and TRBJ1-5; 9 bases align to TRBD1. Sequenced material: naive CD4+ T cells from PBMCs. Subset given: CD45RA+ positively selected. The receptor was derived from a man aged 18 to 29 in good health. Some clones in this sample may be carry-over from other donors' samples. Here the CDR3 reads CASREYKPLKKAGTGFNQPQHF. The CDR3 coding sequence is TGTGCCAGCAGAGAATACAAACCTCTAAAGAAAGCCGGGACAGGGTTCAATCAGCCCCAGCATTTT.